The clone carrying this T cell receptor (beta chain) has just one count. Reverse transcription of 0.5 to 1 ug RNA was carried out with random hexamers. TCRdb reprocessed the immunoSEQ multiplex PCR reads via MiXCR and lists one record per CDR3 protein. The top ten hold about 0.9% of the sample, which has approximately 74,000 distinct CDR3 sequences, about 93% seen once. Trimming cost V 5 bases and J 7 bases, with 12 bases left between them. This CDR3 contains 12 residues. Germline CDR1 and CDR2: SEHNR and FQNEAQ (reference sequence). This sample is part of a study of CD8 T cells in Susac syndrome. Across the whole study: Among the Susac syndrome patients who underwent sequencing, about six had clinically active disease, while fewer than ten of them were in remission.

The sequenced sample was CD8+ T cells from PBMCs. The gene calls are TRBV7-9 and TRBJ2-7; the D gene could be TRBD1 or TRBD2 (5 bases each). The sequence came from a human donor with Susac syndrome. CDR3 protein: CASSRGEGEQYF. CDR3 nucleotide sequence: TGTGCCAGCAGCCGAGGAGAGGGGGAGCAGTACTTC.